What follows are 13 T cell receptor beta chains derived from one specimen sequenced in a study of blood T cell repertoires in COVID-19 (dated by TCRdb to 2018 to 2021). Library preparation used the immunoSEQ multiplex PCR assay. TCRdb took this table from immuneACCESS and kept in-frame rearrangements with V and J called. Such tables lack part of the clones; where checked against another copy, unresolved V genes explain under half of the gap, and the rest is unexplained. The sample table records 300,000 to 350,000 clones; 91% of these occur just once. The ten largest clones take up roughly 3% of the sample. The sample was peripheral blood. These receptors were taken from a woman in her late teens or twenties who had recovered from COVID-19.

The gene calls are TRBV18 and TRBJ2-3, with a tentative D call TRBD1 (6 bases). The germline gives CDR1 KGHSH, CDR2 LQKENI. Trimming cost V 2 bases and J 3 bases, with 15 bases left between them. The CDR3 runs 16 residues. DNA of the CDR3: TGTGCCAGCTCACCATCAGGAAACAGGGTTACAGATACGCAGTATTTT. Protein: CASSPSGNRVTDTQYF.

The rearrangement links TRBV4-1 to TRBJ2-3; D gene uncertain. Per the germline V gene, CDR1 is MGHRA and CDR2 is YSYEKL. The V end lost 6 bases, the J end lost 0 bases, and 10 bases lay between the germline ends. The CDR3 spans 14 residues. CDR3 DNA: TGCGCCAGCAGACTTACTTTTAGCACAGATACGCAGTATTTT. Its translation is CASRLTFSTDTQYF.

This clone was found a few times. The gene calls are TRBV24-1 and TRBJ1-5; no definite D call. Trimming took 4 bases from V and 5 from J, leaving 11 bases between them. This CDR3 has 14 residues. Germline assignment: CDR1 KGHDR and CDR2 SFDVKD. The CDR3 is CATSDPGADQPQHF. The CDR3 DNA sequence: TGTGCCACCAGTGACCCTGGAGCCGATCAGCCCCAGCATTTT.

This chain joins TRBV7-2 and TRBJ2-2; 8 bases line up with TRBD2. After removal of 4 bases from V and 6 bases from J, the junction contained 7 bases not matched to a gene. The CDR3 runs 15 residues. CDR1 and CDR2 (germline): SGHTA, FQGNSA. DNA of the CDR3: TGTGCCAGCAGCTCCGGGCTAGCGGGCGCCGGGGAGCTGTTTTTT. This encodes CASSSGLAGAGELFF. The full variable domain, its missing parts supplied by reference TRBV7-2 and TRBJ2-2, is GAGVSQSPSNKVTEKGKDVELRCDPISGHTALYWYRQSLGQGLEFLIYFQGNSAPDKSGLPSDRFSAERTGGSVSTLTIQRTQQEDSAVYLCASSSGLAGAGELFFGEGSRLTVL.

This clone was observed a single time. The genes are TRBV18 and TRBJ1-1, with 11 bases identical to TRBD1. The ends lost 3 bases at V and 1 base at J; junction bases unmatched: 4. This CDR3 contains 16 residues. Germline CDR1 and CDR2: KGHSH and LQKENI. The DNA for the CDR3 is TGTGCCAGCTCACCGTGGACAGGGGGCGCGAACACTGAAGCTTTCTTT. This gives the protein CASSPWTGGANTEAFF. Supplemented by reference TRBV18 and TRBJ1-1, the full variable domain reads NAGVMQNPRHLVRRRGQEARLRCSPMKGHSHVYWYRQLPEEGLKFMVYLQKENIIDESGMPKERFSAEFPKEGPSILRIQQVVRGDSAAYFCASSPWTGGANTEAFFGQGTRLTVV.

V is TRBV28 and J is TRBJ2-2; TRBD2 aligns across 8 bases. With V trimmed by 5 bases and J by 2 bases, 4 bases remained unmatched. This CDR3 contains 15 residues. The germline V gene encodes CDR1 MDHEN and CDR2 SYDVKM. CDR3 loop: CASSGGLGNTGELFF. In DNA, the CDR3 is TGTGCCAGCAGTGGGGGACTAGGAAACACCGGGGAGCTGTTTTTT.

The chain links TRBV28 to TRBJ2-3; 7 bases are shared with TRBD2. Unmatched junction bases numbered 7, after V lost 5 bases and J lost 2 bases. CDR3 size: 15 residues. The V gene's germline CDR1 is MDHEN and CDR2 SYDVKM. Written as DNA, the CDR3 is TGTGCCAGCAGTGGGCCAGCGGGAACCACAGATACGCAGTATTTT. This codes for CASSGPAGTTDTQYF.

This sequence joins TRBV2 and TRBJ2-2; 7 positions agree with TRBD1. This CDR3 spans 14 amino acids. Germline assignment: CDR1 SNHLY and CDR2 FYNNEI. J was trimmed by 0 bases and V by 7 bases; bases with no gene match: 2. In DNA form, the CDR3 reads TGTGCCAGCAACAGGGGACCGAACACCGGGGAGCTGTTTTTT. It translates to CASNRGPNTGELFF.

The CDR3 DNA reads TGTGCCACCAACCGACAGGGTCTGCGCGAAGCTTTCTTT. Protein sequence: CATNRQGLREAFF. The chain carries TRBV15 and TRBJ1-1; 7 positions agree with TRBD1. With V trimmed by 7 bases and J by 8 bases, 10 bases remained unmatched. The germline gives CDR1 LNHNV, CDR2 YYDKDF (reference sequence). The CDR3 contains 13 residues.

This rearrangement joins TRBV6-5 to TRBJ2-5; D is possibly TRBD2 (6 bases). The CDR3 extends over 12 amino acids. V lost 8 bases, J lost 1 base, and 8 bases lay in between. CDR1 and CDR2 (germline): MNHEY, SVGAGI. The CDR3 DNA sequence: TGTGCCAGCCAGGAGGGCCAAGAGACCCAGTACTTC. Protein sequence: CASQEGQETQYF.

J is TRBJ1-4 and V is TRBV4-1; D call uncertain. The CDR3 contains 14 residues. V was trimmed by 3 bases and J by 8 bases, leaving 13 bases between them. From germline, CDR1 is MGHRA and CDR2 YSYEKL. The CDR3 loop is CASSQREGREKLFF. As DNA, the CDR3 is TGCGCCAGCAGCCAGCGGGAGGGCCGCGAAAAACTGTTTTTT.

The V gene is TRBV6-5, the J gene TRBJ2-1, with 12 bases aligning to TRBD2. CDR1 and CDR2 (germline): MNHEY, SVGAGI. The CDR3 has 15 residues. V trimming: 6 bases; J trimming: 6 bases; junction bases outside the gene matches: 6. The DNA of the CDR3 is TGTGCCAGCAGCACACTAGCGGGAGGTGCCAATGAGCAGTTCTTC. It is translated as CASSTLAGGANEQFF.

This clone is a singleton in its sample. This rearrangement joins TRBV25-1 to TRBJ2-7, with D perhaps TRBD1 (6 bases). The CDR3 contains 15 residues. Trimming removed 4 bases from V and 0 bases from J, with 13 bases in between. Germline CDR1 and CDR2: MGHDK and SYGVNS. The CDR3 DNA sequence: TGTGCCAGCAGTGTTGGACAGCGAAGCTCCTACGAGCAGTACGTC. Translation gives CASSVGQRSSYEQYV.